This entry describes one T cell receptor beta chain. Its antigen is currently unknown. With survey level as its setting, the immunoSEQ assay was v3.0. Libraries were prepared by immunoSEQ multiplex PCR; TCRdb keeps only in-frame clonotypes and omits some of them. This sample has more than 20,000 clones, with about 76% found just once. These data come from a study of long-term antiretroviral therapy in people with HIV. Study findings and constraints: From about 2004 to 2018, blood was obtained, possibly while participants received older ART regimens.

CDR1 and CDR2 (germline): SNHLY, FYNNEI. V lost 4 bases and J 0 bases, leaving 19 bases between the germline ends. The CDR3 covers 18 residues. V and J are TRBV2 and TRBJ1-3, with D perhaps TRBD1 (5 bases). The sample in question was unsorted PBMCs, obtained at the start of antiretroviral therapy, before treatment. The source of this sequence is a woman between 18 and 29 years old with HIV. CDR3 sequence: CASSGTPLGLNSGNTIYF. The CDR3 DNA reads TGTGCCAGCAGTGGAACCCCTCTGGGACTTAACTCTGGAAACACCATATATTTT. Full variable domain (rest looked up from reference TRBV2 and TRBJ1-3): EPEVTQTPSHQVTQMGQEVILRCVPISNHLYFYWYRQILGQKVEFLVSFYNNEISEKSEIFDDQFSVERPDGSNFTLKIRSTKLEDSAMYFCASSGTPLGLNSGNTIYFGEGSWLTVV.